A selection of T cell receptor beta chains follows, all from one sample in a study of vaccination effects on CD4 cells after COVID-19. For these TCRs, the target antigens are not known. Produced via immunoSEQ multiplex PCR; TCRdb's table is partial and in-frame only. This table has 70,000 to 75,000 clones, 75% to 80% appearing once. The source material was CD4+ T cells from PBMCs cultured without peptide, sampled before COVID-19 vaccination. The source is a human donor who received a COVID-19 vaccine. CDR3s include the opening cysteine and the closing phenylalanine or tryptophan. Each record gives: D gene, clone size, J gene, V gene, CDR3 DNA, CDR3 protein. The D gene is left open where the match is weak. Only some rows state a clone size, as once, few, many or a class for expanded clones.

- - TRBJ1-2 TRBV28 TGTGCCAGCATGGGGGCAGGTCGTTACTATGGCTACACCTTC CASMGAGRYYGYTF
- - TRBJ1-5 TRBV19 TGTGCCAGTAGTAGTCAGACCGGCGGGGATCAGCCCCAGCATTTT CASSSQTGGDQPQHF
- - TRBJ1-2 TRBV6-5 TGTGCCAGTGGGTTGGGGGGTGAGGGCTACACCTTC CASGLGGEGYTF
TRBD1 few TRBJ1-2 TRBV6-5 TGTGCCAGCAGTCCGACAGGGCGTAACTATGGCTACACCTTC CASSPTGRNYGYTF
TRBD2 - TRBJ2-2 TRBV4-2 TGTGCCAGCAGCCGGCGACTAGCGGGCGGCGAAACCACCGGGGAGCTGTTTTTT CASSRRLAGGETTGELFF
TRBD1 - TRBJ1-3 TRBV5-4 TGTGCCAGCAGCTTGGCCAAACAGGGGCAGGGAAACACCATATATTTT CASSLAKQGQGNTIYF
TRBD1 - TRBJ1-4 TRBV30 TGTGCCTGGAGCGTAGGGACAGCAAAAAATGAAAAACTGTTTTTT CAWSVGTAKNEKLFF
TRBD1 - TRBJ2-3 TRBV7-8 TGTGCCAGCGGAACCGGGACAGGTCGTATGCAGTATTTT CASGTGTGRMQYF
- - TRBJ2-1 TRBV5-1 TGCGCCAGCAGCGTGGAGGGGGGCGCCGCACCAAGGGCGGAGGACTTCTTC CASSVEGGAAPRAEDFF
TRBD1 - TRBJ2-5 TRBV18 TGTGCCAGCTCACGATTCAAGACAGGGGAGGACGAGACCCAGTACTTC CASSRFKTGEDETQYF
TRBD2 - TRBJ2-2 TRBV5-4 TGTGCCAGCAGTTTCGGACTAGCGGGTTCCGCCGGGGAGCTGTTTTTT CASSFGLAGSAGELFF
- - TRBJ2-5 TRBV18 TGTGCCAGCTCACACTCAAGAGGGACACCCGCCGAGACCCAGTACTTC CASSHSRGTPAETQYF
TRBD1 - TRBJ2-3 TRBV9 TGTGCCAGCAGCGGCCGGGACAGGGGGGCAGATACGCAGTATTTT CASSGRDRGADTQYF
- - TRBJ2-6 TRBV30 TGTGCCTGGAGTGTAATAGGGCAGGCGACTGGGGCCAACGTCCTGACTTTC CAWSVIGQATGANVLTF
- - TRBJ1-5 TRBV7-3 TGTGCCAGCAGCCCGGACCGAGATCAGCCCCAGCATTTT CASSPDRDQPQHF
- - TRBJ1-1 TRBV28 TGTGCCAGCAGTTTAAGCCGGGAAGCTTTCTTT CASSLSREAFF
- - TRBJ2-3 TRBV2 TGTGCCAGCAGTCGACGTATGGGGCTTGATACGCAGTATTTT CASSRRMGLDTQYF
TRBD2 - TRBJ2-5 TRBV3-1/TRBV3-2 TGTGCCAGCAGCAAAATTTTTGGACTAGCGGGGGTCGGGGAGACCCAGTACTTC CASSKIFGLAGVGETQYF
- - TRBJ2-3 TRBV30 TGTGCCTGGAGTCCCCTTTGGGATACGCAGTATTTT CAWSPLWDTQYF
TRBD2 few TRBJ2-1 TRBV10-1 TGCGCCAGCAGTGGCGGGGGGGCCTCGGATGAGCAGTTCTTC CASSGGGASDEQFF
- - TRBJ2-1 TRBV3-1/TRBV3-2 TGTGCCAGCAGCCATCAGGGGGGCCGAGGCAATGAGCAGTTCTTC CASSHQGGRGNEQFF
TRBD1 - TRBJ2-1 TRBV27 TGTGCCAGCAGGCAGACAGGGGGACACTCCTACAATGAGCAGTTCTTC CASRQTGGHSYNEQFF
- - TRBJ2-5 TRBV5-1 TGCGCCAGCAGCTTGGGAGATAGTAGGGAGACCCAGTACTTC CASSLGDSRETQYF
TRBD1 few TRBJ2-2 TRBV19 TGTGCCAGTAGTTACAGGGTAGGGACAGTCCAGAACACCGGGGAGCTGTTTTTT CASSYRVGTVQNTGELFF
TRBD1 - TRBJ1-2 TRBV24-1 TGTGCCACCAGTGAGGGGGACAGGCAAGGATCCTACACCTTC CATSEGDRQGSYTF
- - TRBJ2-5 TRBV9 TGTGCCAGCAGCGGAAACGGAAGGGTGGGAGAAGAGACCCAGTACTTC CASSGNGRVGEETQYF
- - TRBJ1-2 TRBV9 TGTGCCAGCAGCTCCGGACCGCCTTGGGACTATGGCTACACCTTC CASSSGPPWDYGYTF
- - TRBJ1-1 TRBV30 TGTGCCTGGAAGGGGGGCACTGAAGCTTTCTTT CAWKGGTEAFF
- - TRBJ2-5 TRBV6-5 TGTGCCAGCAGTCGGCAGGGGCTAGAGACCCAGTACTTC CASSRQGLETQYF
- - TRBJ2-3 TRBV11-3 TGTGCCAGCAGCTTCGACCAAACAGATACGCAGTATTTT CASSFDQTDTQYF
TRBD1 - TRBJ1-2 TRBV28 TGTGCCAGCAGTTTGACAGGGGCAAACTATGGCTACACCTTC CASSLTGANYGYTF
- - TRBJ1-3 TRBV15 TGTGCCACCAGCAGAGCCCCCGGGAGTGGAGGAAACACCATATATTTT CATSRAPGSGGNTIYF
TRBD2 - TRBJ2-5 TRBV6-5 TGTGCCAGCAGTTACGATTCTAGCGGGGGGCTTCTGTACTTC CASSYDSSGGLLYF
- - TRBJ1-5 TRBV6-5 TGTGCCAGCAGCAGCCGGGGGAATCAGCCCCAGCATTTT CASSSRGNQPQHF
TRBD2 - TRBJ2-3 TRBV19 TGTGCCAGTGGGGATTTGCGGGGGTCTACCACAGATACGCAGTATTTT CASGDLRGSTTDTQYF
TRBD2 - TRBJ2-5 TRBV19 TGTGCCAGTAGTATCGGTCCTAGCGGGGGGTCCCGGGAAGAGACCCAGTACTTC CASSIGPSGGSREETQYF
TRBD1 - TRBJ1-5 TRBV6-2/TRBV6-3 TGTGCCAGCAGCCCCTACCGGGACAGGGGACAGCCCCAGCATTTT CASSPYRDRGQPQHF
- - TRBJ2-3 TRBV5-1 TGCGCCAGCATGACTGTACCCACAGATACGCAGTATTTT CASMTVPTDTQYF
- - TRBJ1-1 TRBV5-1 TGCGCCAGCAGCTCCATCGGGACGGTAGGCACTGAAGCTTTCTTT CASSSIGTVGTEAFF
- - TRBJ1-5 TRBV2 TGTGCCAGCAGGTCGGACAGCAATAGCAATCAGCCCCAGCATTTT CASRSDSNSNQPQHF
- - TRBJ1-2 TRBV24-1 TGTGCCACCAGTGGAGTGGCGGGGGCGACCTCCGGCTACACCTTC CATSGVAGATSGYTF
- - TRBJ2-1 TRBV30 TGTGCCTGGAGTGTCGTACAGGTCGGAAATGAGCAGTTCTTC CAWSVVQVGNEQFF
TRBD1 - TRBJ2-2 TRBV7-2 TGTGCCAGCAGCCCGACCGACAGGGGCACCGGGGAGCTGTTTTTT CASSPTDRGTGELFF
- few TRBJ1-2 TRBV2 TGTGCCAGCAAGAGGTCAGCCCTGAACTATGGCTACACCTTC CASKRSALNYGYTF
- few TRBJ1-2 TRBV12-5 TGTGCTAGTGGTTTGGCGGGTGCGTATGGCTACACCTTC CASGLAGAYGYTF
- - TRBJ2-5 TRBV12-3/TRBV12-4 TGTGCCAGCGGGGAATTGGAGACCCAGTACTTC CASGELETQYF
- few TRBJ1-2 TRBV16 TGTGCCAGCAGCCAATCTCTGCCCAACCATGGCTACACCTTC CASSQSLPNHGYTF
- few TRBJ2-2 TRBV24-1 TGTGCCACCAGTGACCCGGGACAGAACACCGGGGAGCTGTTTTTT CATSDPGQNTGELFF
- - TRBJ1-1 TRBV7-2 TGTGCCAGCAGCTTAGGAGGGTTGGCCACTGAAGCTTTCTTT CASSLGGLATEAFF